This T cell receptor beta chain was captured in a study of control samples from healthy donors and cancer patients. Sequenced by immunoSEQ multiplex PCR; TCRdb stores in-frame clones only, minus some. The table includes about 72,000 clones, around 92% detected once. The germline V gene encodes CDR1 MNHEY and CDR2 SVGEGT. The junction had 1 base not matched to a gene; V was cut back by 4 bases and J by 2 bases. There are 13 residues in the CDR3. The source of this sequence is an older woman in good health. Sequenced material: blood. The rearrangement links TRBV6-2 or TRBV6-3 to TRBJ1-2; the match to TRBD1 covers 7 bases. The CDR3 protein is CASSSQGNYGYTF. CDR3 coding DNA: TGTGCCAGCAGTTCACAGGGGAACTATGGCTACACCTTC.